This entry describes one TCR beta chain. Data came from immunoSEQ multiplex PCR; TCRdb stores just in-frame clones and leaves some out. Of about 100,000 clones in the sample, 84% were seen once. CDR1 LGHDT and CDR2 YNNKEL come from the germline V gene (reference sequence). V was clipped by 2 bases and J by 1 base; unmatched bases: 3. This CDR3 has 15 residues. This specimen comes from a study of blood T cell repertoires in COVID-19. This rearrangement joins TRBV3-1 (or the pseudogene TRBV3-2) to TRBJ1-1; the match to TRBD1 covers 8 bases. Sequencing input: peripheral blood. The sequence was obtained from a man aged 35 to 55 with active or convalescent COVID-19. The CDR3 reads CASSQSDRGNTEAFF. As DNA, the CDR3 is TGTGCCAGCAGCCAATCTGACAGGGGGAACACTGAAGCTTTCTTT.